These 28 T cell receptor beta chains were all obtained from the same sample, sequenced in a study of cytomegalovirus exposure and HLA in healthy donors. Researchers ran the PCR with 60 Vbeta and 13 Jbeta primers. Clones were sequenced by immunoSEQ multiplex PCR, and TCRdb holds only the in-frame ones, with some missing. Here the sample spans 150,000 to 200,000 clones, 75% to 90% being singletons. The sample was PBMCs. Source of these receptors: a male donor in good health and CMV-seropositive.

The sample holds a few counts of this clone. This chain uses TRBV6-1 with TRBJ2-7, with 10 bases that match TRBD1. The V and J ends lost 4 bases and 3 bases, in that order; junction bases with no gene match: 6. The germline V gene has CDR1 MNHNS and CDR2 SASEGT. The CDR3 is 15 residues long. The CDR3 DNA is TGTGCCAGCAGTGGGGGGGACAGGGGCGACTACGAGCAGTACTTC. Protein product: CASSGGDRGDYEQYF.

This chain joins TRBV19 and TRBJ2-1; 13 bases fit TRBD2. The CDR3 sequence is 17 residues long. Germline assignment: CDR1 LNHDA and CDR2 SQIVND (reference sequence). V lost 1 base and J lost 6; bases outside the gene matches: 6. CDR3 bases: TGTGCCAGTAGTATAGTACTAGCGGGAGGGGGTAGCAATGAGCAGTTCTTC. This encodes CASSIVLAGGGSNEQFF.

This sequence joins TRBV7-9 and TRBJ2-1; no clear D. Germline-derived CDR1 and CDR2 are SEHNR and FQNEAQ (reference sequence). The CDR3 sequence is 10 residues long. Trimming took off 1 base at V and 14 bases at J, with 6 bases between the two ends. DNA for the CDR3: TGTGCCAGCAGCTTAGGTCAGGAGTTCTTC. Its protein product is CASSLGQEFF.

The chain combines TRBV19 with TRBJ2-7, with 12 bases matching TRBD1. There are 14 residues in the CDR3. Germline V gene data show CDR1 as LNHDA and CDR2 as SQIVND (reference sequence). V gave up 6 bases and J gave up 6 bases; unmatched junction bases: 6. This CDR3 is CASSPGQGASEQYF. The CDR3 DNA reads as TGTGCCAGTAGCCCGGGACAGGGGGCGAGCGAGCAGTACTTC.

The chain is built from TRBV27 and TRBJ1-4; a weak D match, TRBD1 (5 bases). The CDR3 has 16 amino acids. Germline lookup yields CDR1 MNHEY and CDR2 SMNVEV (reference sequence). Trimming cost V 2 bases and J 6 bases, with 16 bases left between them. CDR3 sequence reads: CASSLRGTTLDEKLFF. The CDR3 DNA reads TGTGCCAGCAGTTTACGGGGGACGACCCTAGATGAAAAACTGTTTTTT.

V usage is TRBV25-1 and J usage is TRBJ2-1; 7 bases agree with TRBD2. Germline trimming cut 7 bases from V and 10 bases from J; bases unmatched to any gene: 13. The CDR3 has 14 residues. Germline lookup yields CDR1 MGHDK and CDR2 SYGVNS. Here the CDR3 reads CASTLGREVVEQFF. The CDR3 nucleotides are TGTGCCAGCACCCTGGGGAGGGAGGTCGTCGAGCAGTTCTTC.

The chain employs TRBV7-9 and TRBJ2-7; D gene unclear. This CDR3 contains 13 residues. Germline V gene data show CDR1 as SEHNR and CDR2 as FQNEAQ (reference sequence). Between the trimmed V and J ends, which lost 5 bases and 3 bases, there was a span of 11 bases. The CDR3 reads CASSATGLYEQYF. The DNA of the CDR3 is TGTGCCAGCAGCGCCACCGGTCTCTACGAGCAGTACTTC.

The rearrangement links TRBV19 to TRBJ2-1; 9 nucleotides match TRBD1. Losses at the gene ends were 6 bases for V and 8 bases for J; bases not matched to a gene: 20. The CDR3 has 18 residues. From germline, CDR1 is LNHDA and CDR2 SQIVND (reference sequence). CDR3: CASRESSGTGKGGHEQFF. CDR3 nucleotides: TGTGCCAGTAGGGAGTCATCCGGGACAGGGAAGGGTGGCCATGAGCAGTTCTTC. Using reference TRBV19 and TRBJ2-1 for the parts outside the CDR3, the full variable domain is DGGITQSPKYLFRKEGQNVTLSCEQNLNHDAMYWYRQDPGQGLRLIYYSQIVNDFQKGDIAEGYSVSREKKESFPLTVTSAQKNPTAFYLCASRESSGTGKGGHEQFFGPGTRLTVL.

This clone has just one count. The CDR3 protein is CASSSTRENEQYF. The CDR3 DNA reads TGTGCCAGCAGCTCCACCCGTGAGAACGAGCAGTACTTC. The chain carries TRBV7-3 and TRBJ2-7; D uncertain. Germline V CDR1 and CDR2: SGHTA, FQGTGA. This CDR3 contains 13 residues. V gave up 4 bases and J gave up 5 bases, with 12 bases separating them. Drawing the rest from reference TRBV7-3 and TRBJ2-7, the complete variable domain is GAGVSQTPSNKVTEKGKYVELRCDPISGHTALYWYRQSLGQGPEFLIYFQGTGAADDSGLPNDRFFAVRPEGSVSTLKIQRTERGDSAVYLCASSSTRENEQYFGPGTRLTVT.

The V call is TRBV7-3, the J call TRBJ2-6; tentatively, D is TRBD1 (6 bases). The CDR3 runs to 14 residues. V was pared by 7 bases and J by 4 bases, with 11 bases between. CDR1 and CDR2 from the germline V gene are SGHTA and FQGTGA. CDR3: CASKQGAGANVLTF. CDR3 sequence (DNA): TGTGCCAGCAAACAGGGTGCCGGGGCCAACGTCCTGACTTTC. Full variable domain (outside the CDR3, taken from reference TRBV7-3 and TRBJ2-6): GAGVSQTPSNKVTEKGKYVELRCDPISGHTALYWYRQSLGQGPEFLIYFQGTGAADDSGLPNDRFFAVRPEGSVSTLKIQRTERGDSAVYLCASKQGAGANVLTFGAGSRLTVL.

This clone was seen more than once but under ten times. The chain couples TRBV12-5 to TRBJ1-1, with D possibly being TRBD1 (5 bases). The CDR3 covers 14 residues. V lost 7 bases and J 4 bases, leaving 16 bases between the germline ends. Germline V CDR1 and CDR2: LGHNT, FRNRAP. The CDR3 is CASAWGGSGTEAFF. CDR3 DNA: TGTGCTAGTGCCTGGGGGGGGTCCGGCACTGAAGCTTTCTTT.

The chain has TRBV11-3 and TRBJ2-3; D gene ambiguous. The CDR3 runs to 13 residues. Germline V gene lookup returns CDR1 SGHNT and CDR2 YENEEA. Between the trimmed V and J ends, which lost 3 bases and 1 base, there was a span of 5 bases. CDR3 in DNA: TGTGCCAGCAGCTTCAGCGGCACAGATACGCAGTATTTT. It specifies CASSFSGTDTQYF.

This rearrangement joins TRBV30 to TRBJ1-6; 7 bases map to TRBD1. The J segment lost 6 bases and the V segment lost 3 bases, leaving 8 bases of the junction unmatched. The CDR3 has 15 residues. From germline, CDR1 is GTSNPN and CDR2 SVGIG (reference sequence). CDR3 coding DNA: TGTGCCTGGAGGGCTGGACAGGCTTTTAATTCACCCCTCCACTTT. Its translation: CAWRAGQAFNSPLHF.

This clone turned up a few times. The J gene is TRBJ2-7, the V gene TRBV11-2, with TRBD2 matching over 15 bases. The germline CDR1 and CDR2 sequences are SGHAT and FQNNGV. V dropped 5 bases and J dropped 6; count of bases not matched to a gene: 5. The CDR3 is made up of 15 amino acids. The CDR3 here is CASSQQGLAGGEQYF. The CDR3 coding sequence is TGTGCCAGCAGCCAACAGGGACTAGCGGGAGGCGAGCAGTACTTC.

This clone was seen just once. The chain joins TRBV19 to TRBJ1-1, with 7 bases matching TRBD1. The germline V gene encodes CDR1 LNHDA and CDR2 SQIVND (reference sequence). Trimming took 5 bases from V and 0 from J; bases not matched to a gene: 6. CDR3 length: 15 residues. The CDR3 here is CASSPGTDLNTEAFF. In DNA, the CDR3 is TGTGCCAGTAGTCCAGGGACAGACCTGAACACTGAAGCTTTCTTT.

In regard to this clone: Other DNA sequences in the sample encode the same CDR3. The chain uses TRBV6-6 and TRBJ2-1, with 7 positions matching TRBD2. Germline values: CDR1 MNHNY, CDR2 SVGAGI (reference sequence). The CDR3 is made up of 13 amino acids. The ends lost 3 bases at V and 14 bases at J; junction bases unmatched: 10. CDR3 sequence reads: CASSYGGLVLEFF. The CDR3 coding sequence is TGTGCCAGCAGTTATGGTGGACTAGTCCTGGAGTTCTTC.

This chain links TRBV11-2 with TRBJ1-6; D remains ambiguous. Germline V gene sequence: CDR1 SGHAT, CDR2 FQNNGV. V lost 8 bases to trimming and J lost 0 bases, with 11 bases between them. This CDR3 has 15 amino acids. The CDR3 sequence is CASQSTGSYNSPLHF. The CDR3 nucleotides are TGTGCCAGCCAATCCACGGGCTCCTATAATTCACCCCTCCACTTT.

The chain combines TRBV5-1 with TRBJ2-2; D may be TRBD2 (5 bases). V lost 7 bases to trimming and J lost 1 base, with 11 bases between them. Germline values: CDR1 SGHRS, CDR2 YFSETQ. The CDR3 contains 14 residues. The CDR3 loop reads CASSRGENTGELFF. The DNA of the CDR3 is TGCGCCAGCTCCCGGGGTGAGAACACCGGGGAGCTGTTTTTT.

V usage is TRBV10-3 and J usage is TRBJ2-5, with TRBD2 matching over 7 bases. Trimming removed 2 bases from V and 5 bases from J; junction bases left unmatched: 14. This CDR3 comprises 17 residues. Germline V gene lookup returns CDR1 ENHRY and CDR2 SYGVKD. The CDR3 nucleotides read TGTGCCATCAGTGAGGGGCTAGCCGCGGGGGTTAGGGAGACCCAGTACTTC. It encodes CAISEGLAAGVRETQYF.

The chain couples TRBV6-1 to TRBJ2-7, with 7 bases lining up with TRBD2. Germline values: CDR1 MNHNS, CDR2 SASEGT. The CDR3 length is 13 residues. J lost 4 bases, V lost 4 bases, and 4 bases had no gene match. DNA of the CDR3: TGTGCCAGCAGTGCCCTCGGGGGGTACGAGCAGTACTTC. It codes for CASSALGGYEQYF.

The genes are TRBV30 and TRBJ1-5; 7 nucleotides agree with TRBD1. Unmatched junction bases numbered 8, after V lost 2 bases and J lost 4 bases. In germline, CDR1 is GTSNPN, CDR2 SVGIG (reference sequence). The CDR3 length is 15 residues. The CDR3 bases are TGTGCCTGGAGTACCCAACGCAGGGGGAATCAGCCCCAGCATTTT. It specifies CAWSTQRRGNQPQHF.

In the case of this clone: Compared with germline, one end of the junction differs, possibly owing to a read error. The chain combines TRBV7-7 with TRBJ2-2, with TRBD2 matching 9 bases. This CDR3 is 16 amino acids long. Germline V gene sequence: CDR1 SSHAT, CDR2 FNYEAQ (reference sequence). The chain's CDR3 is CASSLIAGAGTGELFF. In DNA form, the CDR3 reads TGTGCTAGCAGCTTGATAGCGGGAGCGGGCACCGGGGAGCTGTTTTTT.

J is TRBJ2-1 and V is TRBV11-3; D is perhaps TRBD2 (5 bases). Deletions cut 4 bases from V and 0 bases from J, with 13 bases between. The CDR3 length is 16 residues. In germline, CDR1 is SGHNT, CDR2 YENEEA. CDR3 nucleotide sequence: TGTGCCAGCAGCTCCATAGCGTCTAGCTCCTACAATGAGCAGTTCTTC. Its protein product is CASSSIASSSYNEQFF.

V and J are TRBV30 and TRBJ2-7; D may be TRBD2 (5 bases). The CDR3 length is 16 residues. The germline CDR1 and CDR2 sequences are GTSNPN and SVGIG (reference sequence). V was clipped by 3 bases and J by 0 bases, with 18 bases between them. The CDR3 bases are TGTGCCTGGAGGCTGAAACTGAGACGGGACTCCTACGAGCAGTACTTC. It encodes CAWRLKLRRDSYEQYF. Filled out from reference TRBV30 and TRBJ2-7, the complete variable domain reads SQTIHQWPATLVQPVGSPLSLECTVEGTSNPNLYWYRQAAGRGLQLLFYSVGIGQISSEVPQNLSASRPQDRQFILSSKKLLLSDSGFYLCAWRLKLRRDSYEQYFGPGTRLTVT.

This clone was found once. The chain carries TRBV7-2 and TRBJ2-5; weak D call: TRBD2 (5 bases). The V gene lost 4 bases and the J gene lost 1 base, with 10 bases spanning the gap. There are 14 residues in the CDR3. CDR1 SGHTA and CDR2 FQGNSA come from the germline V gene. For the CDR3, the DNA is TGTGCCAGCAGCTCCAGCGGCCCCCAAGAGACCCAGTACTTC. It translates to CASSSSGPQETQYF.

The chain couples TRBV6-1 to TRBJ1-1; D is perhaps TRBD1 (5 bases). Germline V gene sequence: CDR1 MNHNS, CDR2 SASEGT. V lost 6 bases and J lost 8, with 10 bases in between. The CDR3 spans 11 residues. Written as DNA, the CDR3 is TGTGCCAGCAGATCGACAGTGGAAGCTTTCTTT. Residues: CASRSTVEAFF.

Worth noting for this clone: At one end the junction does not follow the germline gene, possibly because of a read error. V gene TRBV7-9 combines with J gene TRBJ2-2; possibly TRBD1 for D (5 bases). CDR1 is SEHNR, CDR2 FQNEAQ, per germline (reference sequence). The CDR3 runs 15 residues. The CDR3 coding sequence is TGTTCCAGCAGGGCAGGGATATTCAACACCGGGGAGCTGTTTTTT. Translating it yields CSSRAGIFNTGELFF.

Here the CDR3 reads CASTFAGTGRENEQFF. In DNA, the CDR3 is TGTGCCAGCACCTTCGCCGGGACAGGGAGGGAAAATGAGCAGTTCTTC. This sequence joins TRBV4-2 and TRBJ2-1, with TRBD1 matching 9 bases. The CDR3 spans 16 residues. V shed 7 bases and J 7 bases; nucleotides not matched to a gene: 14. Looked up from germline, CDR1 is LGHNA and CDR2 is YNFKEQ.